This record covers a single TCR beta chain. What it binds is unknown. The record originates from a study of cytomegalovirus exposure and HLA in healthy donors. Whole-study findings and limits: Several top significant clusters appeared, in a later analysis, to be linked to common viral pathogens. Later work showed greater clonal expansion in HLA-associated TCR beta chains than in equally common others.

The V and J ends lost 0 bases and 8 bases, in that order; junction bases with no gene match: 6. The CDR3 loop spans 13 amino acids. Germline CDR1 and CDR2: SQVTM and ANQGSEA. At the time of sampling, donors were nominally healthy, though unrecorded immune exposures were likely. The study ran its PCR with 60 Vbeta and 13 Jbeta primers. Produced via immunoSEQ multiplex PCR; TCRdb's table is partial and in-frame only. The repertoire holds roughly 180,000 clones, with about four fifths as singletons. Sequencing was done on a sample of PBMCs. The rearrangement links TRBV29-1 to TRBJ1-2, with 7 bases matching TRBD1. The receptor was derived from a young man in good health and CMV-seronegative. CDR3 residues: CSVEEDRRGGYTF. The CDR3 DNA sequence: TGCAGCGTTGAAGAGGACAGGCGAGGGGGCTACACCTTC. Complete variable domain (other parts from reference TRBV29-1 and TRBJ1-2): SAVISQKPSRDICQRGTSLTIQCQVDSQVTMMFWYRQQPGQSLTLIATANQGSEATYESGFVIDKFPISRPNLTFSTLTVSNMSPEDSSIYLCSVEEDRRGGYTFGSGTRLTVV.